Below, one T cell receptor beta chain is given with its context. Sequencing used immunoSEQ multiplex PCR; TCRdb keeps in-frame clones, though not all of them. The repertoire consists of some 140,000 clones, with roughly 84% occurring once and the leading ten covering under 5.5%. The sample originates from a study of blood T cell repertoires in COVID-19. Across the whole study: T cells, B-cell-depleted T cells, or PBMCs supplied cDNA or gDNA.

Participants reported their clinical history, and cohort assignment relied on those reports. The sample comprised PBMCs or T cells enriched from blood (not recorded which). The sequence was obtained from a man aged 35 to 55 with acute COVID-19.

CDR3: CSASVSGSEADTQYF. The CDR3 DNA sequence: TGCAGTGCTAGTGTTAGCGGGAGTGAGGCAGATACGCAGTATTTT. The genes are TRBV20-1 and TRBJ2-3, with 9 nucleotides matching TRBD2. Germline V CDR1 and CDR2: DFQATT, SNEGSKA (reference sequence). The CDR3 length is 15 residues. The trim removed 3 bases at V and 4 bases at J, leaving 8 bases unmatched.